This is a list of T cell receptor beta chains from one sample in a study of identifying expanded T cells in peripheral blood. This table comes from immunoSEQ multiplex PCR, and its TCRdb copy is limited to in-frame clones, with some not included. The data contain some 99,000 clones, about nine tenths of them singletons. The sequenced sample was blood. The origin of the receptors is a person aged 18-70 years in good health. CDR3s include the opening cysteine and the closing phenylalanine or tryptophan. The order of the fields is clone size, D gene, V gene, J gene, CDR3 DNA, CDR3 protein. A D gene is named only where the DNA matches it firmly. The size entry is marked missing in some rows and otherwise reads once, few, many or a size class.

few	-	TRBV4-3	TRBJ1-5	TGCGCCAGCAGCCAAGAGGACGGTTTGGAGCCCCAGCATTTT	CASSQEDGLEPQHF
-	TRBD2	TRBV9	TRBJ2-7	TGTGCCAGCAGTTCAATAGCGGGGTGGCAGTACTTC	CASSSIAGWQYF
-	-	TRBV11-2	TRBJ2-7	TGTGCCAGCAGCTTGATGCCAGGGTCGCCCTACGAGCAGTACTTC	CASSLMPGSPYEQYF
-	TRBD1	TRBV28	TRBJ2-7	TGTGCCAGCACTCCGGGGACAGGGATTCGCGAGCAGTACTTC	CASTPGTGIREQYF
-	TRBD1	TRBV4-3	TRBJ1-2	TGCGCCAGCAGCTTCGGACAGGGGAGCCTCTATGGCTACACCTTC	CASSFGQGSLYGYTF
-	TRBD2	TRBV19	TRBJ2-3	TGTGCCAGTACCATTAGCGGGGGGGTTGGAGATACGCAGTATTTT	CASTISGGVGDTQYF
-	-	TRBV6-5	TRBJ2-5	TGTGCCAGCAGTTATATCACAACAACTAGCGAGACCCAGTACTTC	CASSYITTTSETQYF
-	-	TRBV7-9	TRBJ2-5	TGTGCCAGCAGCTTATCAGGGACCCTGGAGACCCAGTACTTC	CASSLSGTLETQYF
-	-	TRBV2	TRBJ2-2	TGTGCCAGCAGGGGTCAGACGAACACCGGGGAGCTGTTTTTT	CASRGQTNTGELFF
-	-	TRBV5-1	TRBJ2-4	TGCGCCAGCAGCTTGGATCTTCAGGGTCAAAACATTCAGTACTTC	CASSLDLQGQNIQYF
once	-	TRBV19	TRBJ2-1	TGTGCCAGTAGAGCCGGGGCAGGGAGATCTTACAATGAGCAGTTCTTC	CASRAGAGRSYNEQFF
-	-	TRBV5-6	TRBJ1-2	TGTGCCAGCAGCTTGGGCAGGGTCAGGTACTATGGCTACACCTTC	CASSLGRVRYYGYTF
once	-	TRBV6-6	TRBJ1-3	TGTGCCAGCAGTTACGGGGGTGGTGGAAACACCATATATTTT	CASSYGGGGNTIYF
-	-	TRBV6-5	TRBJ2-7	TGTGCCAGCAGTTACCGACAGGATAGCTCCTACGAGCAGTACTTC	CASSYRQDSSYEQYF
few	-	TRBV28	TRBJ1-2	TGTGCCAGCAGAACAGGTGGATCGGGCTACACCTTC	CASRTGGSGYTF
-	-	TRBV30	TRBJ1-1	TGTGCCTGGGGTCCGTCTATGAACACTGAAGCTTTCTTT	CAWGPSMNTEAFF
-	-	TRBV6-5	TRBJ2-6	TGTGCCAGCCTAGGCGCAGGGGCCAACGTCCTGACTTTC	CASLGAGANVLTF
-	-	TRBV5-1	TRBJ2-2	TGCGCCAGCAGCTTCCTTCGGGTTTCCGGGGAGCTGTTTTTT	CASSFLRVSGELFF
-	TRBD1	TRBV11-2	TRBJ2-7	TGTGCCAGCACCAGCCGCATCAAGGACAGGTCTTACGAGCAGTACTTC	CASTSRIKDRSYEQYF
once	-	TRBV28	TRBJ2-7	TGTGCCAGCACCCTGGGGGGATCCTACGAGCAGTACTTC	CASTLGGSYEQYF
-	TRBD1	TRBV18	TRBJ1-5	TGTGCCAGCTCGCAAGGGACAGGGGGCTCGCGGCAGCCCCAGCATTTT	CASSQGTGGSRQPQHF
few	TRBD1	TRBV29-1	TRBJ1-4	TGCAGCGTTGTGTGGACAGGGGTCGAAAAACTGTTTTTT	CSVVWTGVEKLFF
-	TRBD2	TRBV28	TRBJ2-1	TGTGCCAGCAGCCGAACTAGCGGGAGTAAGAATGAGCAGTTCTTC	CASSRTSGSKNEQFF
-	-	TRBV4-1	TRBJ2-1	TGCGCCAGCAGCCAAGAACATTCGACCTACAATGAGCAGTTCTTC	CASSQEHSTYNEQFF
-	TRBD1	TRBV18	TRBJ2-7	TGTGCCAGCTCACCCGGGACAGTGAGGTACGAGCAGTACTTC	CASSPGTVRYEQYF
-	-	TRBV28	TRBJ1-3	TGTGCCAGCAGCCTACCAGGTGACAGGAAGTTCTCTGGAAACACCATATATTTT	CASSLPGDRKFSGNTIYF
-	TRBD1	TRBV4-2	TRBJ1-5	TGTGCCAGCAGCCAATTCGCAGGGGGCGGTAATCAGCCCCAGCATTTT	CASSQFAGGGNQPQHF
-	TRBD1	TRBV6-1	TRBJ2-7	TGTGCCAGCATGGGGACAGGTGCCTACGAGCAGTACTTC	CASMGTGAYEQYF
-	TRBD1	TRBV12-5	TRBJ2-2	TGTGCTAGTGGTTGGACAGGGATAGGTATCGGGGAGCTGTTTTTT	CASGWTGIGIGELFF
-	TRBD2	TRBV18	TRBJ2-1	TGTGCCAGCCCCCCAACTAGCGGGACGGGCAATGAGCAGTTCTTC	CASPPTSGTGNEQFF
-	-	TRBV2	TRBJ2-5	TGTGCCAGCAGGTACGAAGGGGAGACCCAGTACTTC	CASRYEGETQYF
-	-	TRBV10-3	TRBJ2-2	TGTGCCATCAGTGAGTTCCAGGGGAACACCGGGGAGCTGTTTTTT	CAISEFQGNTGELFF
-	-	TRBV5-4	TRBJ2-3	TGTGCCAGCAGCCCCGGGGGCAGCACAGATACGCAGTATTTT	CASSPGGSTDTQYF
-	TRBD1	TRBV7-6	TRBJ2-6	TGTGCCAGCAGCGATCCCGGGACAGGGTCAGGGGCCAACGTCCTGACTTTC	CASSDPGTGSGANVLTF
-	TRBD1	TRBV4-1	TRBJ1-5	TGCGCCAGCAGCCAAGGTTACGGGGACAGGGCATGGCAGCCCCAGCATTTT	CASSQGYGDRAWQPQHF
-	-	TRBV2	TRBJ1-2	TGTGCCAGCAGTGGGACAGCAGACTATGGCTACACCTTC	CASSGTADYGYTF
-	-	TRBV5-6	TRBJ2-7	TGTGCCAGCAGCTTGGCCCGGGGACTTCCCTACGAGCAGTACTTC	CASSLARGLPYEQYF
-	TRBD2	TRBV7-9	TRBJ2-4	TGTGCCAGCAGCGCCCGCTGGCGGGGGGCCGATTACAAAAACATTCAGTACTTC	CASSARWRGADYKNIQYF
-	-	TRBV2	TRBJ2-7	TGTGCCAGCAGGGAACCCCCAGGGGATTTCGAGCAGTACTTC	CASREPPGDFEQYF
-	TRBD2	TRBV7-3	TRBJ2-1	TGTGCCAGCAGCTTAAGTCGTGGTCTAGCGGGGCAGTACAATGAGCAGTTCTTC	CASSLSRGLAGQYNEQFF
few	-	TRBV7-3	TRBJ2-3	TGTGCCAGCAGCTTAACCGGGGGAGATACGCAGTATTTT	CASSLTGGDTQYF
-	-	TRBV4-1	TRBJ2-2	TGCGCCAGCAGCCAAGGGGATAGGGTAATCACCGGGGAGCTGTTTTTT	CASSQGDRVITGELFF
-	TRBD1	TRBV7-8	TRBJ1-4	TGTGCCAGCAGCGTGCTTGGACAGGGAAAGCTGTTTTTT	CASSVLGQGKLFF
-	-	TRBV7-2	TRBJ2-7	TGTGCCAGCAGCTTCGCTAGAAGTGACGAGCAGTACTTC	CASSFARSDEQYF
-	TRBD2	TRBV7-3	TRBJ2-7	TGTGCCAGCAGCCCGGGACTAGCGGGGGGCTGGTCCTACGAGCAGTACTTC	CASSPGLAGGWSYEQYF
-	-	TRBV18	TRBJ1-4	TGTGCCAGCTCACCACCCTCCAGAACTGCTAATGAAAAACTGTTTTTT	CASSPPSRTANEKLFF
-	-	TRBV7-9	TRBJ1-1	TGTGCCAGCAGCAGAACGGTTTACGCTGAAGCTTTCTTT	CASSRTVYAEAFF
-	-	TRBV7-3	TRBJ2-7	TGTGCCAGCAGCTCATCGGGACCGCCCTACGAGCAGTACTTC	CASSSSGPPYEQYF
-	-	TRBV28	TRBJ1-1	TGTGCCAGCAGTTTCTTATCTACTACCACAAGGACTGAAGCTTTCTTT	CASSFLSTTTRTEAFF
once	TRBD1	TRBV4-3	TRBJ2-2	TGCGCCAGCAGCGCACAGGGGGCCGGGGAGCTGTTTTTT	CASSAQGAGELFF
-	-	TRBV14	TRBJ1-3	TGTGCCAGCAGCCAAGACTGGAGCTCTGGAAACACCATATATTTT	CASSQDWSSGNTIYF
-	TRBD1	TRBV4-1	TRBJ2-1	TGCGCCAGCAGCCCGACAGGGTGGGATGAGCAGTTCTTC	CASSPTGWDEQFF
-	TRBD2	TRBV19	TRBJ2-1	TGTGCCAGTAGTATAGACCCGGGACTAGCGGGTAAAAACAATGAGCAGTTCTTC	CASSIDPGLAGKNNEQFF
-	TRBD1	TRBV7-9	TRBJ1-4	TGTGCCAGCAGCCGGGACAGGGGGCAGGAAAAACTGTTTTTT	CASSRDRGQEKLFF
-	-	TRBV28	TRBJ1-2	TGTGCCAGCAGTTTAATGAGGAACTATGGCTACACCTTC	CASSLMRNYGYTF
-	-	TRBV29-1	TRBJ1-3	TGCAGCGTTGAAGACACGGGGAGAGGAAACACCATATATTTT	CSVEDTGRGNTIYF